Shown below are 12 T cell receptor beta chains from a single sample sequenced in a study of blood T cell repertoires in COVID-19. TCRdb's copy holds only in-frame clones and misses some; the assay was immunoSEQ multiplex PCR. The data show 80,000 or so clones, about four fifths seen once. Material for sequencing was peripheral blood. These receptor sequences come from a woman aged 70-85 years with acute or convalescent COVID-19.

V and J are TRBV24-1 and TRBJ2-2, with 7 bases lining up with TRBD1. This CDR3 has 17 residues. Germline loops: CDR1 KGHDR, CDR2 SFDVKD. V gave up 7 bases and J gave up 3 bases; unmatched junction bases: 13. CDR3 bases: TGTGCCACCAGGGCAGCCCATAACGACAGGGACACCGGGGAGCTGTTTTTT. Its protein is CATRAAHNDRDTGELFF.

V and J are TRBV7-3 and TRBJ1-5; unclear D gene. Between the trimmed V and J ends, which lost 5 bases and 0 bases, there was a span of 5 bases. The CDR3 sequence is 13 residues long. The germline V gene has CDR1 SGHTA and CDR2 FQGTGA. The CDR3 DNA is TGTGCCAGCAGCCACAGTAGCAATCAGCCCCAGCATTTT. It is translated as CASSHSSNQPQHF.

This chain uses TRBV7-2 with TRBJ2-7; 7 bases match TRBD2. CDR1 and CDR2 (germline): SGHTA, FQGNSA. Losses at the gene ends were 5 bases for V and 2 bases for J; bases not matched to a gene: 9. CDR3 length: 15 residues. The CDR3 DNA reads as TGTGCCAGCAGCCCCAGAGGGACTATAACCTACGAGCAGTACTTC. Residues: CASSPRGTITYEQYF.

The genes are TRBV11-3 and TRBJ1-5, with D unresolved. From germline, CDR1 is SGHNT and CDR2 YENEEA. Trimming removed 0 bases from V and 3 bases from J, with 21 bases in between. This CDR3 comprises 19 residues. This CDR3 reads CASSLDRRDLGRANQPQHF. Written as DNA, the CDR3 is TGTGCCAGCAGCTTAGATCGGCGGGATCTCGGGAGGGCCAATCAGCCCCAGCATTTT. The whole variable domain, remainder taken from reference TRBV11-3 and TRBJ1-5, is EAGVVQSPRYKIIEKKQPVAFWCNPISGHNTLYWYLQNLGQGPELLIRYENEEAVDDSQLPKDRFSAERLKGVDSTLKIQPAELGDSAVYLCASSLDRRDLGRANQPQHFGDGTRLSIL.

The rearrangement links TRBV10-3 to TRBJ2-1; 9 bases align to TRBD1. Trimming took 8 bases from V and 7 from J; bases not matched to a gene: 6. The CDR3 extends over 13 amino acids. Germline CDR1 and CDR2: ENHRY and SYGVKD. The CDR3 here is CAIRDREENEQFF. The CDR3 DNA reads as TGTGCCATCCGGGACAGGGAGGAAAATGAGCAGTTCTTC.

This rearrangement joins TRBV19 to TRBJ1-2; D unclear. Germline V gene sequence: CDR1 LNHDA, CDR2 SQIVND (reference sequence). The CDR3 has 13 residues. Trimming took off 7 bases at V and 6 bases at J, with 15 bases between the two ends. This CDR3 is CASTREGLNGYTF. The CDR3 region has the DNA TGTGCCAGTACCCGCGAGGGATTGAATGGCTACACCTTC.

V gene TRBV19 combines with J gene TRBJ1-2, with 7 bases aligning to TRBD1. Germline loops: CDR1 LNHDA, CDR2 SQIVND (reference sequence). V shed 3 bases, J shed 5 bases, and the junction held 6 bases outside the gene matches. This CDR3 spans 14 amino acids. CDR3 loop: CASSITGVPYGYTF. The CDR3 DNA reads as TGTGCCAGTAGTATTACAGGGGTACCGTATGGCTACACCTTC.

V usage is TRBV6-1 and J usage is TRBJ2-7, with 8 bases matching TRBD2. Trimming took 1 base from V and 3 from J; bases not matched to a gene: 5. The CDR3 spans 15 residues. In germline, CDR1 is MNHNS, CDR2 SASEGT. CDR3 bases: TGTGCCAGCAGTGAAGTACTAGCGGTTAACTACGAGCAGTACTTC. Translating it yields CASSEVLAVNYEQYF.

The chain couples TRBV18 to TRBJ1-1, with D perhaps matching TRBD1 (6 bases). The CDR3 covers 14 residues. Trimming took 5 bases from V and 1 from J, leaving 11 bases between them. Germline loops: CDR1 KGHSH, CDR2 LQKENI. CDR3 sequence (DNA): TGTGCCAGCTCAACGAAGACAGGGAACACTGAAGCTTTCTTT. It codes for CASSTKTGNTEAFF.

The chain uses TRBV6-2 or TRBV6-3 and TRBJ2-3, with 8 bases matching TRBD1. The CDR3 runs 14 residues. The V gene's germline CDR1 is MNHEY and CDR2 SVGEGT. V gave up 5 bases and J gave up 3 bases; unmatched junction bases: 4. The CDR3 bases are TGTGCCAGCAGTAAGGACAGGGTGACAGATACGCAGTATTTT. Its translation: CASSKDRVTDTQYF.

The V call is TRBV18, the J call TRBJ1-5, with D maybe TRBD1 (6 bases). Germline V gene data show CDR1 as KGHSH and CDR2 as LQKENI. Deletions cut 3 bases from V and 9 bases from J, with 15 bases between. The CDR3 extends over 14 amino acids. The CDR3 DNA follows: TGTGCCAGCTCACCCCGGACAGATTTTCCGCCCCAGCATTTT. It is translated as CASSPRTDFPPQHF.

CDR3 in DNA: TGTGCCAGCAGTCCCCCGGGACAGGGTCACATTCAGTACTTC. It encodes CASSPPGQGHIQYF. V usage is TRBV27 and J usage is TRBJ2-4; 9 bases match TRBD1. The J segment lost 8 bases and the V segment lost 5 bases, leaving 7 bases of the junction unmatched. This CDR3 has 14 amino acids. Germline CDR1 is MNHEY and CDR2 is SMNVEV (reference sequence).